Listed here are 12 T cell receptor beta chains from one sample, sequenced in a study of siplizumab effects on memory and regulatory T cells. The assay was immunoSEQ multiplex PCR, and TCRdb's table has in-frame clones only and misses some. The repertoire has about 94,000 clones, roughly 94% of them found once; the top ten carry around 0.3%. The sequencing sample was made of non-Treg CD4+ T cells sorted from blood. These receptors were collected from a human donor in good health.

The gene calls are TRBV11-2 and TRBJ2-3; no clear D gene. Germline CDR1 reads SGHAT; CDR2 reads FQNNGV. The CDR3 is made up of 14 amino acids. V was trimmed by 6 bases and J by 0 bases, leaving 10 bases between them. The CDR3 DNA sequence: TGTGCCAGCAGTCCTACCGGGAGCACAGATACGCAGTATTTT. It yields the protein CASSPTGSTDTQYF.

V usage is TRBV11-3 and J usage is TRBJ2-1; D not certain. This CDR3 region has 13 residues. Germline lookup yields CDR1 SGHNT and CDR2 YENEEA. The V end was cut by 0 bases, the J end by 5 bases, with 5 bases between. The CDR3 is CASSLEVDNEQFF. The CDR3 DNA sequence: TGTGCCAGCAGCTTAGAGGTCGACAATGAGCAGTTCTTC.

The rearrangement links TRBV27 to TRBJ2-5; no clear D gene. The CDR3 runs to 14 residues. V was clipped by 3 bases and J by 3 bases, with 11 bases between them. The germline CDR1 and CDR2 sequences are MNHEY and SMNVEV (reference sequence). The CDR3 is CASSFGSGKETQYF. The CDR3 DNA sequence: TGTGCCAGCAGTTTTGGATCAGGAAAAGAGACCCAGTACTTC.

The gene calls are TRBV7-6 and TRBJ2-5; D gene unclear. The germline V gene has CDR1 SGHVS and CDR2 FNYEAQ. Trimming cost V 4 bases and J 2 bases, with 8 bases left between them. The CDR3 runs 13 residues. The CDR3 coding sequence is TGTGCCAGCAGCTCCCGGCCTCAAGAGACCCAGTACTTC. This gives the protein CASSSRPQETQYF. Filled out from reference TRBV7-6 and TRBJ2-5, the complete variable domain reads GAGVSQSPRYKVTKRGQDVALRCDPISGHVSLYWYRQALGQGPEFLTYFNYEAQQDKSGLPNDRFSAERPEGSISTLTIQRTEQRDSAMYRCASSSRPQETQYFGPGTRLLVL.

In DNA, the CDR3 is TGTGCCAGCTCACAGCGCGGGACAGGGGTCGTTAGCTATGGCTACACCTTC. Its protein product is CASSQRGTGVVSYGYTF. V is TRBV18 and J is TRBJ1-2; TRBD1 agrees at 10 bases. The length of the CDR3 is 17 residues. The junction had 12 bases not matched to a gene; V was cut back by 4 bases and J by 4 bases. Germline V gene data show CDR1 as KGHSH and CDR2 as LQKENI.

This clone was detected only once. The J gene is TRBJ1-2, the V gene TRBV18, with TRBD1 as a possible D gene (5 bases). Per germline, CDR1 KGHSH and CDR2 LQKENI. The CDR3 length is 14 residues. Trimming shortened V by 3 bases and J by 8 bases, and 16 bases separated the two germline ends. CDR3 sequence (DNA): TGTGCCAGCTCACCCACGGGGCCTAAGAAGGGCTACACCTTC. Translated: CASSPTGPKKGYTF.

In DNA, the CDR3 is TGTGCCAGCAGCGTAATGGCAGGGCCCGAAAAACTGTTTTTT. Its protein product is CASSVMAGPEKLFF. The V gene is TRBV9, the J gene TRBJ1-4; weak D call: TRBD1 (5 bases). The germline V gene encodes CDR1 SGDLS and CDR2 YYNGEE. The ends were cut back, 1 base at V and 8 bases at J, with 12 bases in the middle. The CDR3 runs to 14 residues.

The chain recombines TRBV19 with TRBJ1-5, with 11 bases aligning to TRBD1. The CDR3 contains 14 residues. J gave up 10 bases and V 5 bases, and 7 bases lay outside the gene matches. Germline lookup yields CDR1 LNHDA and CDR2 SQIVND (reference sequence). CDR3 sequence reads: CASSGQGAEGPQHF. The CDR3, as DNA: TGTGCCAGTAGTGGACAGGGGGCTGAAGGACCCCAGCATTTT.

The rearrangement joins TRBV30 to TRBJ1-4, with 7 bases identical to TRBD1. V lost 3 bases to trimming and J lost 6 bases; unmatched junction nucleotides: 4. This CDR3 contains 13 residues. The germline CDR1 and CDR2 sequences are GTSNPN and SVGIG (reference sequence). CDR3 DNA sequence: TGTGCCTGGAGAGACAGGGTGGATGAAAAACTGTTTTTT. As protein: CAWRDRVDEKLFF.

As for this clone: Other DNA sequences within the sample encode an identical CDR3. The chain combines TRBV4-3 with TRBJ2-3, with TRBD2 as a possible D gene (6 bases). The CDR3 loop spans 13 amino acids. V lost 4 bases, J lost 2 bases, and 7 bases lay in between. CDR1 is LGHNA, CDR2 YSLEER, per germline. The CDR3 coding sequence is TGCGCCAGCAGCCGGCGGGACACAGATACGCAGTATTTT. Residues: CASSRRDTDTQYF.

This clone has only one observation. This sequence joins TRBV19 and TRBJ1-5; TRBD1 aligns across 10 bases. The CDR3 has 15 residues. Trimming at V came to 7 bases and at J to 2 bases, leaving 5 bases not matched to a gene. Germline lookup yields CDR1 LNHDA and CDR2 SQIVND (reference sequence). CDR3 amino acids: CASTQDRGRNQPQHF. The CDR3 DNA is TGTGCCAGTACCCAAGACAGGGGGCGCAATCAGCCCCAGCATTTT.

The CDR3 protein is CSVGSMGLDYGYTF. As DNA, the CDR3 is TGCAGCGTAGGCAGTATGGGTTTGGACTATGGCTACACCTTC. This chain links TRBV29-1 with TRBJ1-2; D unclear. Germline V gene data show CDR1 as SQVTM and CDR2 as ANQGSEA. V lost 6 bases and J 3 bases, leaving 17 bases between the germline ends. CDR3 length equals 14 residues.